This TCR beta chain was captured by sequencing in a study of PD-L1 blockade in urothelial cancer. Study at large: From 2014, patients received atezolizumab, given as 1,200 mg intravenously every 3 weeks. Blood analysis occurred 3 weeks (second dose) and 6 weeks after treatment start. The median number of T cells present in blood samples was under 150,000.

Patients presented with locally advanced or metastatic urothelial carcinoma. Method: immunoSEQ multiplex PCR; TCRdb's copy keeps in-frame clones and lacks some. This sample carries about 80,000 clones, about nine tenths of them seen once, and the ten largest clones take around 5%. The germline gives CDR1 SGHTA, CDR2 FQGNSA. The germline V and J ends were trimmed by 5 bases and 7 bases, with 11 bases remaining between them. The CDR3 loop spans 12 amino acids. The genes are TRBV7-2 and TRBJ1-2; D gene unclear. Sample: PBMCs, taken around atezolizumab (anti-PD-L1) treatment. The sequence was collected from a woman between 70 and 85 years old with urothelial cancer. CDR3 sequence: CASSPNGVGYTF. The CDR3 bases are TGTGCCAGCAGCCCAAACGGGGTTGGCTACACCTTC.